The entry below gives a single T cell receptor (beta chain) sequence along with its context. Antigen unknown. This record belongs to a study of CD8+ T cells in alopecia areata. Findings and caveats of the study: Mouse data revealed clearer TCR sharing than patient data did, a gap possibly tied to HLA. Lesional scalp, especially alopecia totalis/universalis, showed higher clonality than normal scalp. Sequenced scalp T cells also include alphabeta T cells resident in normal skin.

PBMCs were stained for CD3, CD4 and CD8, and CD4+ and CD8+ T cells were sorted. The CDR3 is made up of 15 amino acids. Germline CDR1 LNHDA, CDR2 SQIVND (reference sequence). The V segment lost 7 bases and the J segment 4 bases; nucleotides outside the gene matches: 9. Extracted RNA was reverse transcribed, and the resulting cDNA served as sequencing template. Here immunoSEQ multiplex PCR was the method, and the copy in TCRdb shows in-frame clones only, minus some. Of 110,000 to 150,000 clones in the sample, roughly 58% are singletons; the top ten hold 36%. Sequenced material: CD8+ T cells sorted from blood. This receptor was obtained from a human donor in good health. V and J are TRBV19 and TRBJ1-1; 10 bases agree with TRBD1. The CDR3 region has the DNA TGTGCCAGTACCATTGGGGGGACAGGGGTCACTGAAGCTTTCTTT. Amino acid sequence: CASTIGGTGVTEAFF.